This TCR beta chain was documented in a study of shared clonotypes between healthy human individuals. Remarks on this clone: Antigen specificity is unknown.

Study results and caveats: Despite large depth, rarefaction showed incomplete sorted-subset sequencing.

Assay: immunoSEQ multiplex PCR; the TCRdb copy retains only in-frame clones and omits some. The sample has approximately 2,000,000 clones; about nine tenths are singletons. Trimming shortened V by 8 bases and J by 9 bases, and 19 bases separated the two germline ends. Germline CDR1 reads MNHEY; CDR2 reads SMNVEV (reference sequence). This CDR3 is built from 13 residues. The source of this sequence is a man aged 18 to 30 in good health. Some clones in this sample may be carry-over from other donors' samples. The rearrangement uses TRBV27 and TRBJ2-5, with D maybe TRBD2 (7 bases). Specimen: naive CD4+ T cells from PBMCs. Subset described: CD45RA+ positively selected. CDR3 sequence: CASGRGFNGAQYF. The CDR3 bases are TGTGCCAGCGGGAGGGGGTTTAATGGGGCCCAGTACTTC.